A selection of T cell receptor beta chains follows, all from one sample in a study of cytomegalovirus exposure and HLA in healthy donors. Sequencing was performed with immunoSEQ multiplex PCR; in TCRdb, only in-frame clones are kept and a portion is missing. Found here are roughly 27,000 clones, 60% to 80% of them singletons; the top ten hold around 40%. Material for sequencing was PBMCs. The source of these receptors is a male donor in good health and CMV-seropositive. Each CDR3 is given with its conserved first and last residue. A D gene is named only where the DNA matches it firmly. Clone size, where shown, is once, few, many, or a class for clones that have expanded.

size	V	J	D	CDR3	DNA
.	TRBV10-3	TRBJ1-1	.	CAISDGRGEAFF	TGTGCCATCAGTGACGGTCGAGGTGAAGCTTTCTTT
few	TRBV19	TRBJ1-2	TRBD1	CASSYGQGDYGYTF	TGTGCCAGTAGTTACGGACAGGGAGACTATGGCTACACCTTC
.	TRBV4-1	TRBJ2-3	.	CASSHPRGDTQYF	TGCGCCAGCAGCCATCCGAGAGGGGATACGCAGTATTTT
.	TRBV7-9	TRBJ2-5	TRBD2	CASSLGSSGGSRETQYF	TGTGCCAGCAGCTTAGGGAGTAGCGGGGGGTCTAGGGAGACCCAGTACTTC
.	TRBV5-8	TRBJ2-6	.	CASSFRGISGANVLTF	TGTGCCAGCAGCTTTCGAGGGATCTCTGGGGCCAACGTCCTGACTTTC
.	TRBV30	TRBJ1-6	.	CALAGLNSPLHF	TGTGCCTTGGCAGGGCTTAATTCACCCCTCCACTTT
.	TRBV11-2	TRBJ2-7	TRBD2	CASSRGTSGPYEQYF	TGTGCCAGCAGCAGAGGGACTAGCGGACCCTACGAGCAGTACTTC
.	TRBV19	TRBJ1-2	.	CASSIETGGGYTF	TGTGCCAGTAGTATAGAGACAGGAGGAGGCTACACCTTC
.	TRBV6-5	TRBJ1-1	TRBD1	CASSYLPGTGKAEAFF	TGTGCCAGCAGTTACTTGCCCGGGACAGGGAAGGCTGAAGCTTTCTTT
.	TRBV10-1	TRBJ1-6	TRBD1	CASRSGQGSNSPLHF	TGCGCCAGCAGGTCTGGACAGGGCAGTAATTCACCCCTCCACTTT
few	TRBV4-2	TRBJ2-6	.	CASSQDRTAGANVLTF	TGTGCCAGCAGCCAAGATCGGACAGCCGGGGCCAACGTCCTGACTTTC
once	TRBV19	TRBJ1-2	TRBD1	CASSIPGSGGRYGYTF	TGTGCCAGTAGTATCCCCGGGTCAGGGGGCCGGTATGGCTACACCTTC
.	TRBV11-2	TRBJ1-3	.	CASSSQVASSGNTIYF	TGTGCCAGCAGCTCTCAGGTGGCCAGCTCTGGAAACACCATATATTTT
once	TRBV6-5	TRBJ2-5	.	CASSYSYLFGWYF	TGTGCCAGCAGTTACTCCTACCTGTTCGGGTGGTACTTC
few	TRBV28	TRBJ1-2	.	CASSPGDGGGYTF	TGTGCCAGCAGTCCGGGGGACGGGGGTGGCTACACCTTC
.	TRBV6-5	TRBJ1-1	.	CASAGEQRGAFF	TGTGCCAGCGCGGGGGAACAAAGGGGAGCTTTCTTT
few	TRBV11-3	TRBJ2-3	.	CASSSSPPTDTQYF	TGTGCCAGCAGTTCTAGTCCTCCCACAGATACGCAGTATTTT
few	TRBV19	TRBJ2-7	.	CASSILPGDTYEQYF	TGTGCCAGTAGTATCTTACCGGGAGATACCTACGAGCAGTACTTC
.	TRBV2	TRBJ1-5	.	CASSEERLTPAQHF	TGTGCCAGCAGTGAAGAGCGCCTTACGCCAGCCCAGCATTTT
few	TRBV5-1	TRBJ2-1	.	CASRRLAYNEQFF	TGCGCCAGCAGGAGACTAGCCTACAATGAGCAGTTCTTC
.	TRBV27	TRBJ1-2	TRBD1	CASSLGPRTGHYGYTF	TGTGCCAGCAGTCTAGGACCCCGGACAGGGCACTATGGCTACACCTTC
.	TRBV14	TRBJ1-1	.	CASSQYRVTEAFF	TGTGCCAGCAGCCAATATCGGGTTACTGAAGCTTTCTTT
.	TRBV6-5	TRBJ2-6	.	CASSLQVTGANVLTF	TGTGCCAGCAGTTTACAGGTGACTGGGGCCAACGTCCTGACTTTC
.	TRBV6-4	TRBJ2-3	TRBD2	CASSDSGAGGGDTQYF	TGTGCCAGCAGTGACTCGGGGGCGGGAGGAGGCGATACGCAGTATTTT
.	TRBV9	TRBJ2-7	.	CASSRVSGRDEQYF	TGTGCCAGCAGTAGAGTGAGCGGTAGGGACGAGCAGTACTTC
.	TRBV14	TRBJ1-2	.	CASSHTRGNGYTF	TGTGCCAGCAGCCATACTCGCGGGAATGGCTACACCTTC
.	TRBV27	TRBJ1-2	.	CASSLTGDYGYTF	TGTGCCAGCAGTCTGACAGGTGACTATGGCTACACCTTC
once	TRBV2	TRBJ1-1	TRBD1	CASRPRQGLGTEAFF	TGTGCCAGCAGACCCCGACAGGGGCTGGGCACTGAAGCTTTCTTT
.	TRBV6-1	TRBJ2-4	.	CASSEVRDLRNIQYF	TGTGCCAGCAGTGAAGTTAGGGACTTGAGGAACATTCAGTACTTC
.	TRBV7-9	TRBJ2-3	.	CASSLGPGSTDTQYF	TGTGCCAGCAGCTTAGGGCCGGGTTCCACAGATACGCAGTATTTT
.	TRBV15	TRBJ1-2	.	CATSFGTYGYTF	TGTGCCACCAGCTTTGGGACTTATGGCTACACCTTC
.	TRBV5-1	TRBJ1-3	TRBD1	CASRGDRGSNTIYF	TGCGCCAGCAGAGGGGACAGGGGATCCAACACCATATATTTT
few	TRBV30	TRBJ1-5	.	CAWTRELGNQPQHF	TGTGCCTGGACGAGGGAATTGGGCAATCAGCCCCAGCATTTT
.	TRBV6-5	TRBJ2-2	TRBD2	CASRLASGSTGELFF	TGTGCCAGCAGGCTTGCTAGCGGGAGCACCGGGGAGCTGTTTTTT
.	TRBV30	TRBJ1-2	TRBD1	CAWTVPRQGLGGYTF	TGTGCCTGGACCGTTCCCCGACAGGGATTGGGTGGCTACACCTTC
.	TRBV9	TRBJ1-3	TRBD1	CASSPSTGLNTIYF	TGTGCCAGCAGCCCCTCGACAGGGTTAAACACCATATATTTT
few	TRBV30	TRBJ1-4	.	CAWTSGANEKLFF	TGTGCCTGGACTTCAGGGGCAAATGAAAAACTGTTTTTT
.	TRBV5-6	TRBJ1-1	.	CASSFKLNTEAFF	TGTGCCAGCAGCTTTAAATTGAACACTGAAGCTTTCTTT
.	TRBV18	TRBJ1-1	TRBD1	CASSSQGTATEAFF	TGTGCCAGCTCATCTCAGGGGACAGCCACTGAAGCTTTCTTT
.	TRBV13	TRBJ1-2	.	CASSLTGYGYTF	TGTGCCAGCAGCTTAACAGGCTATGGCTACACCTTC
few	TRBV6-1	TRBJ1-5	.	CAISFQPQHF	TGTGCCATCTCTTTCCAGCCCCAGCATTTT
few	TRBV6-5	TRBJ1-3	.	CASSPIAGSGNTIYF	TGTGCCAGCAGCCCCATCGCAGGGTCTGGAAACACCATATATTTT
.	TRBV25-1	TRBJ2-7	TRBD2	CASSGPVSGTYEQYF	TGTGCCAGCAGTGGACCCGTTAGCGGGACTTACGAGCAGTACTTC
few	TRBV29-1	TRBJ2-2	.	CSVYRPGGNTGELFF	TGCAGCGTCTACCGCCCTGGCGGGAACACCGGGGAGCTGTTTTTT
few	TRBV7-6	TRBJ1-6	TRBD1	CASSFQTGETSPLHF	TGTGCCAGCAGCTTCCAAACAGGGGAGACCTCACCCCTCCACTTT
.	TRBV7-3	TRBJ2-1	TRBD2	CASSFLAGGMSNEQFF	TGTGCCAGCAGCTTCCTAGCGGGAGGGATGAGCAATGAGCAGTTCTTC
.	TRBV9	TRBJ2-1	TRBD2	CASGAGYNEQFF	TGTGCCAGCGGAGCGGGATACAATGAGCAGTTCTTC
.	TRBV5-6	TRBJ2-7	.	CASSLELAPYEQYF	TGTGCCAGCAGCTTGGAGCTAGCTCCGTACGAGCAGTACTTC
.	TRBV6-5	TRBJ2-7	.	CTSAVRGSRFYEQYF	TGTACTTCGGCAGTTAGGGGATCCCGTTTCTACGAGCAGTACTTC
.	TRBV6-1	TRBJ1-5	.	CASSGGGARSPNQPQHF	TGTGCCAGCAGTGGGGGAGGGGCGCGATCTCCCAATCAGCCCCAGCATTTT
few	TRBV7-9	TRBJ1-1	.	CASSLADTYIPEAFF	TGTGCCAGCAGCTTAGCTGACACTTATATTCCTGAAGCTTTCTTT
.	TRBV6-1	TRBJ2-7	.	CASSEGLRDEQYF	TGTGCCAGCAGTGAAGGACTTCGGGACGAGCAGTACTTC
.	TRBV6-5	TRBJ2-3	TRBD2	CASSPSGAADTQYF	TGTGCCAGCAGTCCTAGCGGGGCGGCAGATACGCAGTATTTT
once	TRBV5-6	TRBJ1-6	.	CASSLVGDSPLHF	TGTGCCAGCAGCTTGGTCGGGGATTCACCCCTCCACTTT
.	TRBV6-5	TRBJ1-1	TRBD1	CASKITGGLGAFF	TGTGCCAGCAAAATTACAGGGGGCCTTGGGGCTTTCTTT
once	TRBV5-4	TRBJ1-4	.	CASSLAQADEKLFF	TGTGCCAGCAGCTTGGCTCAAGCCGATGAAAAACTGTTTTTT
.	TRBV27	TRBJ1-2	.	CASSPGQYGYTF	TGTGCCAGCAGTCCAGGACAGTATGGCTACACCTTC